Shown below are 29 T cell receptor beta chains from a single sample sequenced in a study of blood T cell repertoires in COVID-19. The assay was immunoSEQ multiplex PCR, and TCRdb's table has in-frame clones only and misses some. Of around 71,000 clones detected, around 85% appear once; the ten largest clones hold over 25%. Specimen: peripheral blood. The receptors derive from a man between 65 and 85 years old with acute or convalescent COVID-19.

The chain recombines TRBV19 with TRBJ2-3; 7 nucleotides align to TRBD2. J was trimmed by 6 bases and V by 0 bases; bases with no gene match: 0. Germline V gene data show CDR1 as LNHDA and CDR2 as SQIVND (reference sequence). This CDR3 is 13 amino acids long. The CDR3 DNA sequence: TGTGCCAGTAGTATAGAGGGGGGGGATACGCAGTATTTT. Its translation is CASSIEGGDTQYF.

This chain joins TRBV18 and TRBJ1-5, with D maybe TRBD1 (6 bases). The length of the CDR3 is 13 residues. From germline, CDR1 is KGHSH and CDR2 LQKENI. Deletions cut 3 bases from V and 9 bases from J, with 12 bases between. This CDR3 reads CASSPLQGRPQHF. DNA for the CDR3: TGTGCCAGCTCACCCCTTCAGGGGCGGCCCCAGCATTTT.

CDR3 sequence: CASSRKRGTSGYNEQFF. The CDR3 region has the DNA TGTGCCAGCAGCCGTAAGCGGGGGACTAGCGGTTACAATGAGCAGTTCTTC. The rearrangement uses TRBV11-3 and TRBJ2-1; TRBD2 agrees at 11 bases. V shed 5 bases and J 4 bases; nucleotides not matched to a gene: 10. This CDR3 has 17 residues. Germline V gene sequence: CDR1 SGHNT, CDR2 YENEEA.

The rearrangement uses TRBV5-1 and TRBJ1-2; D not resolved. Trimming shortened V by 0 bases and J by 7 bases, and 10 bases separated the two germline ends. Germline values: CDR1 SGHRS, CDR2 YFSETQ. This CDR3 spans 13 amino acids. The CDR3 DNA reads TGCGCCAGCAGCTTGGGGCAGGATATTGGCTACACCTTC. Translation: CASSLGQDIGYTF.

J is TRBJ2-5 and V is TRBV13; TRBD2 agrees at 9 bases. Germline V gene lookup returns CDR1 PRHDT and CDR2 FYEKMQ (reference sequence). Unmatched junction bases numbered 7, after V lost 2 bases and J lost 6 bases. The CDR3 has 15 residues. CDR3 nucleotide sequence: TGTGCCAGCAGCTTATACGGACTAGCGACGCAGACCCAGTACTTC. Its protein product is CASSLYGLATQTQYF.

For the CDR3, the DNA is TGTGCCAGCAGCTTCCGGACTAGCGGCTACTACAATGAGCAGTTCTTC. This gives the protein CASSFRTSGYYNEQFF. The chain joins TRBV7-9 to TRBJ2-1; TRBD2 matches at 10 bases. The germline CDR1 and CDR2 sequences are SEHNR and FQNEAQ (reference sequence). The CDR3 contains 16 residues. V lost 3 bases, J lost 3 bases, and 5 bases stayed unmatched.

The rearrangement uses TRBV28 and TRBJ1-5, with D uncertain. The ends were cut back, 6 bases at V and 4 bases at J, with 4 bases in the middle. The V gene's germline CDR1 is MDHEN and CDR2 SYDVKM. The CDR3 has 11 residues. The CDR3 DNA follows: TGTGCCAGCAGAGCAAATCAGCCCCAGCATTTT. Translating gives CASRANQPQHF.

This clone was observed a few times. The chain combines TRBV19 with TRBJ1-2; the D gene is possibly TRBD1 (5 bases). CDR1 is LNHDA, CDR2 SQIVND, per germline (reference sequence). The CDR3 totals 13 residues. Trimming cost V 2 bases and J 5 bases, with 9 bases left between them. The CDR3 DNA reads TGTGCCAGTAGTATACTTCGGGGGTATGGCTACACCTTC. It is translated as CASSILRGYGYTF.

The chain carries TRBV5-4 and TRBJ2-5; D gene unclear. The CDR3 contains 13 residues. Deletions cut 1 base from V and 2 bases from J, with 6 bases between. The germline V gene encodes CDR1 SGHNT and CDR2 YYREEE (reference sequence). The CDR3 is CASSLPNQETQYF. CDR3 bases: TGTGCCAGCAGCTTGCCCAATCAAGAGACCCAGTACTTC.

The chain is built from TRBV27 and TRBJ2-7; no clear D. V was cut by 2 bases and J by 1 base, with 9 bases left in between. In germline, CDR1 is MNHEY, CDR2 SMNVEV (reference sequence). The CDR3 extends over 14 amino acids. The CDR3 is CASSLEERSYEQYF. CDR3 bases: TGTGCCAGCAGTTTAGAGGAGAGATCCTACGAGCAGTACTTC.

V is TRBV28 and J is TRBJ1-6, with no clear D. The CDR3 totals 12 residues. V lost 8 bases, J lost 12 bases, and 14 bases lay in between. CDR1 and CDR2 (germline): MDHEN, SYDVKM. The CDR3 protein is CASGGQPIPLHF. Written as DNA, the CDR3 is TGTGCCAGCGGCGGGCAGCCGATACCCCTCCACTTT.

The CDR3, as DNA: TGTGCCAGCAGCAAGGGTCGGACCGGGACAGGGGTCAATCAGCCCCAGCATTTT. It encodes CASSKGRTGTGVNQPQHF. The rearrangement uses TRBV21-1 and TRBJ1-5; the table names TRBD1, a call not compared with the DNA. TRBV21-1 is noted as a pseudogene. The CDR3 spans 18 residues.

Regarding this clone: One end of the junction does not line up with germline, which may come from a read error. V usage is TRBV6-2 or TRBV6-3 and J usage is TRBJ2-5; 11 nucleotides align to TRBD2. Germline V lookup: CDR1 MNHEY, CDR2 SVGEGT. The CDR3 length is 16 residues. The CDR3 nucleotides read TGTGCCAGCAGTTACCCTGGGACTAGCGGCCAAGAGTCCCAGTACTTC. Its translation is CASSYPGTSGQESQYF.

J is TRBJ2-3 and V is TRBV24-1, with unresolved D. CDR1 and CDR2 from the germline V gene are KGHDR and SFDVKD. V was trimmed by 6 bases and J by 0 bases, leaving 12 bases between them. This CDR3 region has 15 residues. The CDR3 DNA is TGTGCCACCAGTATGAGAGCTACTAGCACAGATACGCAGTATTTT. Protein product: CATSMRATSTDTQYF.

A few counts support this clone. The chain couples TRBV30 to TRBJ2-7; D is undetermined. The V and J ends lost 0 bases and 2 bases respectively, with 11 bases between them. The CDR3 has 14 residues. Per the germline V gene, CDR1 is GTSNPN and CDR2 is SVGIG (reference sequence). The CDR3 protein is CAWSVQFLAYEQYF. CDR3 coding DNA: TGTGCCTGGAGTGTGCAGTTCCTGGCCTACGAGCAGTACTTC. The whole variable domain, remainder taken from reference TRBV30 and TRBJ2-7, is SQTIHQWPATLVQPVGSPLSLECTVEGTSNPNLYWYRQAAGRGLQLLFYSVGIGQISSEVPQNLSASRPQDRQFILSSKKLLLSDSGFYLCAWSVQFLAYEQYFGPGTRLTVT.

The CDR3 here is CASSLLTYEQYF. Written as DNA, the CDR3 is TGTGCCAGCAGCTTGTTAACCTACGAGCAGTACTTC. The chain uses TRBV7-9 and TRBJ2-7, with D unclear. This CDR3 has 12 amino acids. Trimming shortened V by 3 bases and J by 2 bases, and 5 bases separated the two germline ends. Germline assignment: CDR1 SEHNR and CDR2 FQNEAQ (reference sequence).

The chain has TRBV5-6 and TRBJ2-2; TRBD2 agrees at 11 bases. V gave up 2 bases and J gave up 9 bases; unmatched junction bases: 6. Germline V gives CDR1 SGHDT, CDR2 YYEEEE. The length of the CDR3 is 15 residues. DNA of the CDR3: TGTGCCAGCAGCTTACTAGCGGGAGCAAGGAGGGAGCTGTTTTTT. As protein: CASSLLAGARRELFF. The variable domain in full, completed from reference TRBV5-6 and TRBJ2-2, reads DAGVTQSPTHLIKTRGQQVTLRCSPKSGHDTVSWYQQALGQGPQFIFQYYEEEERQRGNFPDRFSGHQFPNYSSELNVNALLLGDSALYLCASSLLAGARRELFFGEGSRLTVL.

The chain recombines TRBV19 with TRBJ2-2; D is perhaps TRBD2 (6 bases). Per germline, CDR1 LNHDA and CDR2 SQIVND (reference sequence). CDR3 length: 17 residues. V was clipped by 4 bases and J by 2 bases, with 17 bases between them. CDR3 nucleotides: TGTGCCAGTAGTAAGAGGGTAGGCGGGATTAACACCGGGGAGCTGTTTTTT. It encodes CASSKRVGGINTGELFF.

The V gene is TRBV5-1, the J gene TRBJ2-5, with D perhaps TRBD1 (6 bases). CDR3 length equals 15 residues. Germline CDR1 reads SGHRS; CDR2 reads YFSETQ. The V and J ends lost 0 bases and 2 bases respectively, with 11 bases between them. CDR3 DNA sequence: TGCGCCAGCAGCTTGGCTGACAGGAGACAAGAGACCCAGTACTTC. The encoded protein is CASSLADRRQETQYF.

The V call is TRBV28, the J call TRBJ1-5; TRBD1 agrees at 7 bases. V shed 6 bases, J shed 6 bases, and the junction held 5 bases outside the gene matches. In germline, CDR1 is MDHEN, CDR2 SYDVKM. CDR3 length equals 13 residues. The CDR3 loop reads CASSTGALQPQHF. The CDR3 nucleotides read TGTGCCAGCAGCACAGGGGCTCTTCAGCCCCAGCATTTT.

The chain employs TRBV29-1 and TRBJ1-3, with D possibly matching TRBD1 (6 bases). This CDR3 has 14 amino acids. With 7 bases removed from V and 4 bases from J, the gap between germline ends came to 17 bases. Germline V lookup: CDR1 SQVTM, CDR2 ANQGSEA. Here the CDR3 DNA reads TGCAGCGCCGCGACACAGGGTAGGGGAAACACCATATATTTT. It is translated as CSAATQGRGNTIYF.

CDR3 sequence: CASRGGAYGYTF. The CDR3 nucleotides read TGTGCCAGTAGAGGCGGCGCCTATGGCTACACCTTC. The chain links TRBV19 to TRBJ1-2; D gene unclear. V was trimmed by 6 bases and J by 4 bases, leaving 9 bases between them. Looked up from germline, CDR1 is LNHDA and CDR2 is SQIVND (reference sequence). The CDR3 has 12 amino acids.

The V call is TRBV29-1, the J call TRBJ1-1, with D perhaps TRBD1 (6 bases). Germline V gene sequence: CDR1 SQVTM, CDR2 ANQGSEA. The CDR3 has 13 amino acids. V gave up 4 bases and J gave up 5 bases, with 14 bases separating them. The CDR3 loop reads CSVVGRGNTEAFF. CDR3 DNA sequence: TGCAGCGTTGTAGGCAGGGGAAATACTGAAGCTTTCTTT.

The chain joins TRBV25-1 to TRBJ1-2; 10 bases line up with TRBD1. CDR3 length: 12 residues. With 10 bases clipped from V and 5 bases from J, the junction kept 4 bases outside the gene matches. Germline assignment: CDR1 MGHDK and CDR2 SYGVNS. The CDR3 DNA reads TGTGCCACCCAGGGACAGGGGTATGGCTACACCTTC. It encodes CATQGQGYGYTF.

V and J are TRBV11-3 and TRBJ2-1; TRBD2 matches 10 bases. Germline values: CDR1 SGHNT, CDR2 YENEEA. This CDR3 is built from 14 residues. Unmatched junction bases numbered 2, after V lost 5 bases and J lost 4 bases. CDR3: CASSLSGGYNEQFF. As DNA, the CDR3 is TGTGCCAGCAGCCTTAGCGGGGGGTACAATGAGCAGTTCTTC.

This clone was counted once. The V call is TRBV30, the J call TRBJ1-1; possible D gene TRBD1, 6 bases. The CDR3 covers 16 residues. V was pared by 5 bases and J by 3 bases, with 22 bases between. Germline values: CDR1 GTSNPN, CDR2 SVGIG (reference sequence). The CDR3 loop is CAWGGGRGPGDTEAFF. In nucleotides, the CDR3 is TGTGCCTGGGGAGGGGGACGGGGTCCGGGAGACACTGAAGCTTTCTTT.

This chain connects TRBV30 to TRBJ2-5, with D perhaps matching TRBD1 (6 bases). The length of the CDR3 is 14 residues. Germline-derived CDR1 and CDR2 are GTSNPN and SVGIG (reference sequence). Between the trimmed V and J ends, which lost 0 bases and 7 bases, there was a span of 15 bases. As DNA, the CDR3 is TGTGCCTGGAGTGTAGGACAGTTTGATCGGACCCAGTACTTC. Protein: CAWSVGQFDRTQYF.

The rearrangement links TRBV5-1 to TRBJ2-5; TRBD2 aligns across 12 bases. Trimming at V came to 6 bases and at J to 2 bases, leaving 8 bases not matched to a gene. The CDR3 is 16 residues long. Germline values: CDR1 SGHRS, CDR2 YFSETQ. The CDR3 region has the DNA TGCGCCAGCACCGTGACTAGCGGGAGTCGGCAAGAGACCCAGTACTTC. Its protein product is CASTVTSGSRQETQYF.

This chain uses TRBV2 with TRBJ1-1; D gene ambiguous. There are 11 residues in the CDR3. V dropped 6 bases and J dropped 4 bases, with 6 bases sitting between them. The germline V gene has CDR1 SNHLY and CDR2 FYNNEI. The DNA for the CDR3 is TGTGCCAGCAGCGGACTCACTGAAGCTTTCTTT. Its protein is CASSGLTEAFF.